This T cell receptor (beta chain) was sequenced for a study of tumor-infiltrating lymphocytes in localized non-small cell lung cancer. General observations from the study: Not all patients were TCR sequenced, owing to tissue quantity. Higher tumor T cell infiltration than in uninvolved lung was supported by TCRbeta sequencing. T-cell fraction did not differ between immunotypes IM1 and IM2.

This clone was observed a single time. Its cognate antigen is unknown. Clones were sequenced by immunoSEQ multiplex PCR, and TCRdb holds only the in-frame ones, with some missing. The profile shows 10,000 to 15,000 clones, 76% of them singletons. The CDR3 has 12 amino acids. V lost 2 bases, J lost 8 bases, and 12 bases lay in between. CDR1 and CDR2 from the germline V gene are GTSNPN and SVGIG (reference sequence). The source of this sequence is a human donor with non-small cell lung cancer. This chain joins TRBV30 and TRBJ1-2, with a weak D call TRBD1 (5 bases). The sample taken for sequencing was uninvolved lung tissue not adjacent to the tumor. CDR3: CAWSSDMQGYTF. CDR3 DNA: TGTGCCTGGAGTTCGGACATGCAGGGCTACACCTTC.